This paragraph covers one T cell receptor (beta chain) sequence. The V gene's germline CDR1 is MNHEY and CDR2 SVGAGI. The length of the CDR3 is 15 residues. V was cut by 7 bases and J by 7 bases, with 23 bases left in between. The data stem from a study of blood T cell repertoires in COVID-19. This table comes from immunoSEQ multiplex PCR, and its TCRdb copy is limited to in-frame clones, with some not included. Among 200,000 to 300,000 clones listed, approximately 87% were seen once. The sample comprised peripheral blood. This chain links TRBV6-5 with TRBJ2-7; D call uncertain. This receptor was identified in a middle-aged woman who had recovered from COVID-19. CDR3 residues: CASKSPSTPSREQYF. The DNA for the CDR3 is TGTGCCAGCAAATCTCCCTCAACCCCCTCGAGAGAGCAGTACTTC.